One sample yielded the 17 T cell receptor beta chains listed below, sequenced in a study of cytomegalovirus exposure and HLA in healthy donors. This PCR relied on a set of 60 Vbeta primers and 13 Jbeta primers. Here immunoSEQ multiplex PCR was the method, and the copy in TCRdb shows in-frame clones only, minus some. This table holds some 150,000 clones, around 77% found once. The material sequenced was PBMCs. The source of these receptors is a young woman in good health and CMV-seronegative.

This chain links TRBV7-2 with TRBJ2-1; TRBD1 aligns across 11 bases. Germline CDR1 and CDR2: SGHTA and FQGNSA. The CDR3 extends over 16 amino acids. J lost 7 bases, V lost 3 bases, and 8 bases had no gene match. CDR3 amino acids: CASSFTLGQGGNEQFF. CDR3 in DNA: TGTGCCAGCAGCTTCACGCTGGGACAGGGGGGTAATGAGCAGTTCTTC.

This clone was seen a single time. The chain has TRBV27 and TRBJ1-1; 12 bases are a match to TRBD1. The CDR3 extends over 18 amino acids. V dropped 6 bases and J dropped 4; count of bases not matched to a gene: 15. CDR1 and CDR2 from the germline V gene are MNHEY and SMNVEV (reference sequence). DNA for the CDR3: TGTGCCAGCAGCCCGCTTAGGGGGACAGGGGGCGCGGGCACTGAAGCTTTCTTT. As protein: CASSPLRGTGGAGTEAFF.

The V and J genes are TRBV5-1 and TRBJ2-1, with 8 bases fitting TRBD2. The CDR3 extends over 17 amino acids. The germline V gene has CDR1 SGHRS and CDR2 YFSETQ. The V and J ends lost 0 bases and 2 bases, in that order; junction bases with no gene match: 7. For the CDR3, the DNA is TGCGCCAGCAGCTTGGGGGGATTAGCGGGAACCTACAATGAGCAGTTCTTC. Translating it yields CASSLGGLAGTYNEQFF.

The rearrangement links TRBV6-1 to TRBJ2-5, with TRBD2 identical over 9 bases. Losses at the gene ends were 0 bases for V and 7 bases for J; bases not matched to a gene: 9. CDR3 length: 16 residues. Germline CDR1 and CDR2: MNHNS and SASEGT. Here the CDR3 DNA reads TGTGCCAGCAGTGAAGCTAGCGGGGGCAGCAAGGGGACCCAGTACTTC. This translates into CASSEASGGSKGTQYF.

The rearrangement joins TRBV7-9 to TRBJ1-1; D ambiguous. The CDR3 spans 14 residues. V shed 1 base and J shed 5 bases, with 11 bases lying between them. Looked up from germline, CDR1 is SEHNR and CDR2 is FQNEAQ (reference sequence). CDR3 protein: CASSLVAGKTEAFF. The CDR3 nucleotides read TGTGCCAGCAGCTTAGTCGCGGGTAAGACTGAAGCTTTCTTT. Supplemented by reference TRBV7-9 and TRBJ1-1, the full variable domain reads DTGVSQNPRHKITKRGQNVTFRCDPISEHNRLYWYRQTLGQGPEFLTYFQNEAQLEKSRLLSDRFSAERPKGSFSTLEIQRTEQGDSAMYLCASSLVAGKTEAFFGQGTRLTVV.

The rearrangement uses TRBV18 and TRBJ2-1; 7 bases align to TRBD2. Unmatched junction bases numbered 11, after V lost 3 bases and J lost 6 bases. The CDR3 runs to 16 residues. Germline CDR1 and CDR2: KGHSH and LQKENI. DNA of the CDR3: TGTGCCAGCTCACCCAGGACTAGTGCCTTAGGCAATGAGCAGTTCTTC. Translating it yields CASSPRTSALGNEQFF.

To note about this clone: One junction end disagrees with the germline gene, perhaps due to a read error. The chain couples TRBV7-9 to TRBJ1-6; 9 bases line up with TRBD1. Germline CDR1 is SEHNR and CDR2 is FQNEAQ (reference sequence). This CDR3 is built from 18 residues. CDR3 nucleotide sequence: TGTTCCAGCAGCTCCGGAAGACTGGGACAGGGTTTCAATTCACCCCTCCACTTT. It translates to CSSSSGRLGQGFNSPLHF.

The V and J genes are TRBV6-5 and TRBJ1-2; possible D gene TRBD1, 6 bases. Germline V CDR1 and CDR2: MNHEY, SVGAGI. The length of the CDR3 is 14 residues. Trimming stripped 5 bases from V and 4 bases from J, with 14 bases between. The CDR3, as DNA: TGTGCCAGCAGTGGGGCCACAGGGCTCTATGGCTACACCTTC. Amino acids: CASSGATGLYGYTF.

This clone was found once. This chain joins TRBV5-4 and TRBJ2-3, with 9 positions matching TRBD1. CDR1 and CDR2 from the germline V gene are SGHNT and YYREEE (reference sequence). With V trimmed by 1 base and J by 4 bases, 4 bases remained unmatched. The CDR3 has 15 residues. CDR3 sequence (DNA): TGTGCCAGCAGCTTGTCGAGACAGGGGGCAGATACGCAGTATTTT. It encodes CASSLSRQGADTQYF.

This clone appeared a few times. The rearrangement uses TRBV29-1 and TRBJ1-1; the D is unclear. This CDR3 is 13 amino acids long. V was clipped by 7 bases and J by 3 bases, with 15 bases between them. Germline CDR1 SQVTM, CDR2 ANQGSEA. In nucleotides, the CDR3 is TGCAGCGCTACACAGACAACACACACTGAAGCTTTCTTT. This codes for CSATQTTHTEAFF.

This sequence joins TRBV7-6 and TRBJ1-6; TRBD1 matches at 7 bases. The CDR3 runs 15 residues. Germline values: CDR1 SGHVS, CDR2 FNYEAQ. The ends lost 1 base at V and 9 bases at J; junction bases unmatched: 6. The CDR3 loop is CASSLEGGAFSPLHF. For the CDR3, the DNA is TGTGCCAGCAGCTTAGAAGGGGGCGCTTTTTCACCCCTCCACTTT.

CDR3 nucleotides: TGTGCCAGCGCTACCGGGACAGGGACCTACGAGCAGTACTTC. Its translation: CASATGTGTYEQYF. The chain carries TRBV19 and TRBJ2-7; 9 bases are shared with TRBD1. V was pared by 9 bases and J by 2 bases, with 8 bases of the junction left unmatched. CDR1 is LNHDA and CDR2 is SQIVND in the germline V gene (reference sequence). The CDR3 has 14 residues.

The chain couples TRBV5-1 to TRBJ2-1; D is possibly TRBD1 (5 bases). Germline CDR1 and CDR2: SGHRS and YFSETQ. The CDR3 totals 15 residues. V gave up 1 base and J gave up 6 bases, with 14 bases separating them. CDR3 DNA sequence: TGCGCCAGCAGCTTGAAAATCTCCCAGGGCAATGAGCAGTTCTTC. This encodes CASSLKISQGNEQFF.

The J gene is TRBJ2-5, the V gene TRBV9; 7 bases are a match to TRBD2. This CDR3 region has 14 residues. Losses at the gene ends were 3 bases for V and 4 bases for J; bases not matched to a gene: 6. Per the germline V gene, CDR1 is SGDLS and CDR2 is YYNGEE. In DNA, the CDR3 is TGTGCCAGCAGCGGCGGCGGGGGAGGAGAGACCCAGTACTTC. It yields the protein CASSGGGGGETQYF.

V usage is TRBV6-1 and J usage is TRBJ1-5; D is unclear. The CDR3 has 12 amino acids. Germline V gives CDR1 MNHNS, CDR2 SASEGT. Trimming took off 4 bases at V and 5 bases at J, with 6 bases between the two ends. The CDR3 reads CASSGEDQPQHF. The DNA of the CDR3 is TGTGCCAGCAGTGGGGAGGATCAGCCCCAGCATTTT.

This clone was recorded only once. The CDR3 DNA follows: TGTGCCAGCAGTTACGGGGGGGAACGCACAGATACGCAGTATTTT. This translates into CASSYGGERTDTQYF. The chain has TRBV6-5 and TRBJ2-3; 7 bases line up with TRBD2. This CDR3 has 15 residues. The V and J ends lost 2 bases and 1 base, in that order; junction bases with no gene match: 3. Germline CDR1 reads MNHEY; CDR2 reads SVGAGI.

The genes are TRBV9 and TRBJ1-2; D remains ambiguous. The CDR3 covers 13 residues. V was trimmed by 0 bases and J by 8 bases, leaving 11 bases between them. The V gene's germline CDR1 is SGDLS and CDR2 YYNGEE. The CDR3 DNA reads TGTGCCAGCAGCGTAGGGCAGTGGTCCGGCTACACCTTC. Amino acids: CASSVGQWSGYTF.